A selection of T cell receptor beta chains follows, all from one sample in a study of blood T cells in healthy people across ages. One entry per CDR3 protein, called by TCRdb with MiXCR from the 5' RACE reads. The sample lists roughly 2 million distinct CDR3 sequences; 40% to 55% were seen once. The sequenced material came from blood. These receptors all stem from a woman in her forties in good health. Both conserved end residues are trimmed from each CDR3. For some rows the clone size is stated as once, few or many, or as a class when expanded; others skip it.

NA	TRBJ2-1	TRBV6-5	ASSAPGTNNEQF
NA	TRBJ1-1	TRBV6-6	ASSYPARGSEAF
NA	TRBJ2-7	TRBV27	ASSLKGHSYEQY
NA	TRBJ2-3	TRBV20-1	STTGQGWENTQY
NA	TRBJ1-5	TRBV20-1	SATRAGSQPQH
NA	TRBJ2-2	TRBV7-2	ASSLKRGLEVAGELF
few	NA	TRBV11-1	ASSPRGGGDVGSQGHSYEQY
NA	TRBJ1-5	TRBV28	ASSDTGGSQPQH
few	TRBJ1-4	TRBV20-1	SARDLFATNEKLF
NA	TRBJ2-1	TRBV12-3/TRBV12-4	ASRDSGKDEQF
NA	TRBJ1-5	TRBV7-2	ASSRDRAQGQPQH
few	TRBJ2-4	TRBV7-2	ASSPLLAGARAKNIQY
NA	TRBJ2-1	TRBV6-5	ASSYLGQGSNEQF
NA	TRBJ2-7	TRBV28	ASSAPGQGKREY
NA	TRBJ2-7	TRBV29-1	SVDLGSDEQY